A selection of T cell receptor beta chains follows, all from one sample in a study of early T cells in non-severe SARS-CoV-2 infection. MiXCR was run by TCRdb on the 5' RACE reads, yielding one entry per CDR3 protein. Counted here are about 25,000 distinct CDR3 sequences, around 6% occurring once; the ten biggest clones make up under 2.5%. The sequencing sample was made of whole blood. These receptors originate from an adult who was a healthcare worker with PCR-confirmed SARS-CoV-2 infection or an uninfected control (not recorded which). CDR3s include the opening cysteine and the closing phenylalanine or tryptophan. Fields, in order: D gene, J gene, V gene, clone size, CDR3 protein, CDR3 DNA. A D gene is named only where the DNA matches it firmly. Expanded clones are given a class, and other clones once, few, many or no size at all.

D gene: TRBD1
J gene: TRBJ1-5
V gene: TRBV19
clone size: medium-sized
CDR3 protein: CASSMSGTDNQPQHF
CDR3 DNA: TGTGCCAGTAGTATGAGCGGGACAGACAATCAGCCCCAGCATTTT

D gene: NA
J gene: TRBJ2-5
V gene: TRBV5-4
clone size: many
CDR3 protein: CASSSPTGTLRGTQYF
CDR3 DNA: TGTGCCAGCAGCTCGCCAACCGGGACTCTCCGGGGGACCCAGTACTTC

D gene: NA
J gene: TRBJ2-6
V gene: TRBV12-3/TRBV12-4
clone size: NA
CDR3 protein: CASSLNAGLFSGANVLTF
CDR3 DNA: TGTGCCAGCAGTTTAAACGCAGGGTTATTCTCTGGGGCCAACGTCCTGACTTTC

D gene: TRBD1
J gene: TRBJ2-7
V gene: TRBV11-2
clone size: many
CDR3 protein: CASSLTGDEQYF
CDR3 DNA: TGTGCCAGCAGCCTGACAGGGGACGAGCAGTACTTC

D gene: NA
J gene: TRBJ1-3
V gene: TRBV7-9
clone size: few
CDR3 protein: CASSLEPGNTIYF
CDR3 DNA: TGTGCCAGCAGCTTAGAACCTGGAAACACCATATATTTT

D gene: NA
J gene: TRBJ2-2
V gene: TRBV12-3/TRBV12-4
clone size: NA
CDR3 protein: CASSLTETGELFF
CDR3 DNA: TGTGCCAGCAGTTTGACGGAGACCGGGGAGCTGTTTTTT

D gene: NA
J gene: TRBJ1-2
V gene: TRBV5-5
clone size: many
CDR3 protein: CASSSTTGILYGYTF
CDR3 DNA: TGTGCCAGCAGCTCCACCACAGGGATCCTCTATGGCTACACCTTC

D gene: NA
J gene: TRBJ2-7
V gene: TRBV28
clone size: few
CDR3 protein: CAAGVPYEQYF
CDR3 DNA: TGTGCCGCCGGGGTTCCCTACGAGCAGTACTTC

D gene: NA
J gene: TRBJ1-1
V gene: TRBV5-1
clone size: many
CDR3 protein: CASSLLGDTEAFF
CDR3 DNA: TGCGCCAGCAGCTTGCTGGGCGACACTGAAGCTTTCTTT

D gene: NA
J gene: TRBJ2-7
V gene: TRBV18
clone size: medium-sized
CDR3 protein: CASSPQGNYEQYF
CDR3 DNA: TGTGCCAGCTCACCACAGGGAAACTACGAGCAGTACTTC

D gene: NA
J gene: TRBJ2-7
V gene: TRBV20-1
clone size: many
CDR3 protein: CSALSGEQYF
CDR3 DNA: TGCAGTGCGCTGTCTGGAGAGCAGTACTTC

D gene: NA
J gene: TRBJ2-5
V gene: TRBV18
clone size: medium-sized
CDR3 protein: CASSLNQQETQYF
CDR3 DNA: TGTGCCAGCTCCCTCAATCAGCAAGAGACCCAGTACTTC

D gene: TRBD2
J gene: TRBJ2-1
V gene: TRBV7-2
clone size: many
CDR3 protein: CASSLPIAGESYNEQFF
CDR3 DNA: TGTGCCAGCAGCTTACCCATAGCGGGAGAAAGCTACAATGAGCAGTTCTTC

D gene: TRBD1
J gene: TRBJ1-1
V gene: TRBV7-2
clone size: few
CDR3 protein: CASTFQGQGSTEAFF
CDR3 DNA: TGTGCCAGCACCTTCCAGGGACAGGGGAGCACTGAAGCTTTCTTT

D gene: TRBD1
J gene: TRBJ1-4
V gene: TRBV12-3/TRBV12-4
clone size: many
CDR3 protein: CASSLRTGGEKLFF
CDR3 DNA: TGTGCCAGCAGTTTACGGACAGGGGGTGAAAAACTGTTTTTT

D gene: TRBD1
J gene: TRBJ2-7
V gene: TRBV29-1
clone size: many
CDR3 protein: CSVSSGTVFEQYF
CDR3 DNA: TGCAGCGTTAGCTCCGGGACAGTGTTCGAGCAGTACTTC

D gene: NA
J gene: TRBJ2-1
V gene: TRBV12-3/TRBV12-4
clone size: many
CDR3 protein: CASSLTRVRNEQFF
CDR3 DNA: TGTGCCAGCAGTTTGACCCGGGTCCGGAATGAGCAGTTCTTC

D gene: NA
J gene: TRBJ2-7
V gene: TRBV12-3/TRBV12-4
clone size: few
CDR3 protein: CASSQTQASREQYF
CDR3 DNA: TGTGCCAGCAGTCAAACCCAGGCCTCCCGGGAGCAGTACTTC